This record covers a single T cell receptor (beta chain). Its matching antigen is unknown. Isolated RNA was reverse transcribed into cDNA used as the sequencing template. Sequencing was performed with immunoSEQ multiplex PCR; in TCRdb, only in-frame clones are kept and a portion is missing. This table has fewer than 150,000 clones, less than 70% appearing once. The entry originates in a study of CD8+ T cells in alopecia areata. Study conclusions and caveats: Clonality exceeded that of normal scalp in lesional scalp, most notably in alopecia totalis/universalis.

The germline CDR1 and CDR2 sequences are MNHEY and SMNVEV (reference sequence). The CDR3 runs 16 residues. Trimming shortened V by 7 bases and J by 1 base, and 14 bases separated the two germline ends. V and J are TRBV27 and TRBJ2-6; D may be TRBD2 (6 bases). Input material: CD4+ T cells sorted from blood. This clonotype was sampled from a human donor in good health. In DNA, the CDR3 is TGTGCCAGCAAGGGAGGAGCCGCTTCTGGGGCCAACGTCCTGACTTTC. It translates to CASKGGAASGANVLTF. Supplemented by reference TRBV27 and TRBJ2-6, the full variable domain reads EAQVTQNPRYLITVTGKKLTVTCSQNMNHEYMSWYRQDPGLGLRQIYYSMNVEVTDKGDVPEGYKVSRKEKRNFPLILESPSPNQTSLYFCASKGGAASGANVLTFGAGSRLTVL.